The 28 T cell receptor beta chains reported below all come from one sample, sequenced in a study of blood T cell repertoires in COVID-19. The data were produced by immunoSEQ multiplex PCR, yet TCRdb's version contains in-frame clones alone and is incomplete. The sample includes under 150,000 clones, approximately 79% of them seen just once. Sequencing was carried out using peripheral blood. Every receptor here comes from a man aged 50-59 years with active or convalescent COVID-19.

The chain employs TRBV7-2 and TRBJ1-2; D ambiguous. The germline V gene has CDR1 SGHTA and CDR2 FQGNSA. Between the trimmed V and J ends, which lost 1 base and 7 bases, there was a span of 16 bases. This CDR3 is built from 15 residues. The CDR3 spells CASSLDPVPLPGYTF. The CDR3, as DNA: TGTGCCAGCAGCTTAGATCCAGTGCCCCTCCCTGGCTACACCTTC. Using reference TRBV7-2 and TRBJ1-2 for the parts outside the CDR3, the full variable domain is GAGVSQSPSNKVTEKGKDVELRCDPISGHTALYWYRQSLGQGLEFLIYFQGNSAPDKSGLPSDRFSAERTGGSVSTLTIQRTQQEDSAVYLCASSLDPVPLPGYTFGSGTRLTVV.

CDR3 nucleotide sequence: TGTGCCAGTAGGACAGGGGTTTTCAATCAGCCCCAGCATTTT. This codes for CASRTGVFNQPQHF. The chain combines TRBV19 with TRBJ1-5, with TRBD1 matching over 8 bases. This CDR3 is built from 14 residues. CDR1 is LNHDA and CDR2 is SQIVND in the germline V gene (reference sequence). Trimming cost V 6 bases and J 3 bases; bases outside gene matches: 4.

As regards this clone: The sample holds other DNA sequences that translate to the same CDR3. The gene calls are TRBV9 and TRBJ2-1; D unclear. V gave up 0 bases and J gave up 0 bases, with 4 bases separating them. The CDR3 consists of 14 residues. CDR1 is SGDLS and CDR2 is YYNGEE in the germline V gene. This chain's CDR3 is CASSVAGSYNEQFF. The CDR3 DNA reads TGTGCCAGCAGCGTAGCGGGCTCCTACAATGAGCAGTTCTTC.

The gene calls are TRBV5-6 and TRBJ1-2, with D possibly matching TRBD1 (6 bases). Trimming removed 4 bases at V and 8 bases at J, with 15 bases between. Germline V gene sequence: CDR1 SGHDT, CDR2 YYEEEE. This CDR3 comprises 13 residues. The DNA of the CDR3 is TGTGCCAGCAGCGCCTACAGGGTCCCAGGCTACACCTTC. Amino acids: CASSAYRVPGYTF.

The chain links TRBV28 to TRBJ2-5; D call uncertain. V was pared by 1 base and J by 4 bases, with 7 bases between. CDR1 is MDHEN, CDR2 SYDVKM, per germline. The CDR3 has 13 residues. DNA of the CDR3: TGTGCCAGCAGTTTATCAGGCGTAGAGACCCAGTACTTC. As protein: CASSLSGVETQYF.

The chain joins TRBV29-1 to TRBJ2-7; tentative D call: TRBD1 (5 bases). This CDR3 has 13 amino acids. Germline V gene lookup returns CDR1 SQVTM and CDR2 ANQGSEA. The V gene lost 2 bases and the J gene lost 1 base, with 9 bases spanning the gap. CDR3 bases: TGCAGCGTTGAATGGGGCGCTTCCTACGAGCAGTACTTC. It yields the protein CSVEWGASYEQYF.

The chain is built from TRBV19 and TRBJ2-3, with 7 bases matching TRBD2. The CDR3 has 13 residues. Germline CDR1 LNHDA, CDR2 SQIVND (reference sequence). V was clipped by 6 bases and J by 2 bases; unmatched bases: 2. CDR3 protein: CASSRDYTDTQYF. The CDR3 DNA sequence: TGTGCCAGTAGCCGGGACTACACAGATACGCAGTATTTT.

The chain joins TRBV29-1 to TRBJ2-5, with unresolved D. Trimming shortened V by 8 bases and J by 3 bases, and 13 bases separated the two germline ends. The V gene's germline CDR1 is SQVTM and CDR2 ANQGSEA. The CDR3 contains 12 residues. The CDR3 region is CSLSWQEETQYF. The CDR3 DNA sequence: TGCAGCCTCAGTTGGCAGGAAGAGACCCAGTACTTC.

The chain carries TRBV10-2 and TRBJ1-1, with a tentative D call TRBD1 (5 bases). The V end lost 7 bases, the J end lost 2 bases, and 14 bases lay between the germline ends. In germline, CDR1 is WSHSY, CDR2 SAAADI. The CDR3 is 14 amino acids. Here the CDR3 DNA reads TGCGCCAGCACTAACATGGGGGGTAACACTGAAGCTTTCTTT. This translates into CASTNMGGNTEAFF.

The chain combines TRBV5-6 with TRBJ2-2; unclear D gene. The length of the CDR3 is 13 residues. Trimming cost V 0 bases and J 12 bases, with 12 bases left between them. In germline, CDR1 is SGHDT, CDR2 YYEEEE. CDR3 loop: CASSLVDLPQLFF. DNA of the CDR3: TGTGCCAGCAGCTTGGTCGACTTGCCCCAGCTGTTTTTT.

With regard to this clone: One end of the junction is discordant with germline, which a read error may explain. The chain joins TRBV3-1 (or the pseudogene TRBV3-2) to TRBJ1-4, with 10 nucleotides matching TRBD1. The length of the CDR3 is 14 residues. Germline CDR1 LGHDT, CDR2 YNNKEL (reference sequence). The CDR3 nucleotides are TGTGCCAGCAGCCGACAGGGGGCTAAAGAAAAACTGTTTTTT. Amino acids: CASSRQGAKEKLFF.

The chain couples TRBV19 to TRBJ1-4, with D hard to call. CDR3 size: 12 residues. Germline CDR1 reads LNHDA; CDR2 reads SQIVND (reference sequence). V was shortened by 0 bases and J by 8 bases, with 4 bases between the two germline ends. The CDR3 loop is CASSIESEKLFF. The CDR3 bases are TGTGCCAGTAGTATAGAAAGCGAAAAACTGTTTTTT.

This chain connects TRBV28 to TRBJ2-7, with D unclear. The V end was cut by 7 bases, the J end by 1 base, with 8 bases between. Germline V gives CDR1 MDHEN, CDR2 SYDVKM. The CDR3 runs 12 residues. The CDR3 reads CASTKRSYEQYF. The DNA for the CDR3 is TGTGCCAGCACGAAACGGTCCTACGAGCAGTACTTC.

The chain recombines TRBV10-3 with TRBJ1-2; D gene uncertain. V lost 2 bases, J lost 7 bases, and 11 bases lay in between. CDR3 size: 13 residues. Per germline, CDR1 ENHRY and CDR2 SYGVKD. This CDR3 reads CAISEVTSVGYTF. CDR3 in DNA: TGTGCCATCAGTGAGGTCACTTCCGTTGGCTACACCTTC.

The chain couples TRBV24-1 to TRBJ2-1; 7 bases are a match to TRBD2. From germline, CDR1 is KGHDR and CDR2 SFDVKD. The CDR3 is 15 amino acids. Trimming took 3 bases from V and 7 from J; bases not matched to a gene: 8. CDR3 protein: CATSDSGTVENEQFF. The CDR3, as DNA: TGTGCCACCAGTGATAGCGGGACGGTGGAAAATGAGCAGTTCTTC.

The rearrangement links TRBV24-1 to TRBJ2-5, with D possibly being TRBD1 (6 bases). Germline V gene sequence: CDR1 KGHDR, CDR2 SFDVKD. This CDR3 has 15 residues. V was pared by 3 bases and J by 2 bases, with 12 bases between. This chain's CDR3 is CATSDHGTYQETQYF. The CDR3 DNA follows: TGTGCCACCAGTGATCACGGGACATATCAAGAGACCCAGTACTTC.

This rearrangement joins TRBV2 to TRBJ2-1; 10 bases align to TRBD1. The germline gives CDR1 SNHLY, CDR2 FYNNEI. The CDR3 spans 12 residues. The V segment lost 6 bases and the J segment 8 bases; nucleotides outside the gene matches: 1. CDR3 nucleotides: TGTGCCAGCAGGACAGGGGGCGATGAGCAGTTCTTC. Translation gives CASRTGGDEQFF.

V usage is TRBV19 and J usage is TRBJ2-5, with 7 nucleotides matching TRBD2. Germline V gene data show CDR1 as LNHDA and CDR2 as SQIVND (reference sequence). The CDR3 is 13 amino acids. With V trimmed by 3 bases and J by 5 bases, 3 bases remained unmatched. The CDR3 loop reads CASSMRGIETQYF. DNA for the CDR3: TGTGCCAGTAGTATGCGGGGGATCGAGACCCAGTACTTC. The variable domain in full, with the rest retrieved from reference TRBV19 and TRBJ2-5, is DGGITQSPKYLFRKEGQNVTLSCEQNLNHDAMYWYRQDPGQGLRLIYYSQIVNDFQKGDIAEGYSVSREKKESFPLTVTSAQKNPTAFYLCASSMRGIETQYFGPGTRLLVL.

The chain uses TRBV5-1 and TRBJ2-7; TRBD2 might be the D (6 bases). V was clipped by 4 bases and J by 2 bases, with 16 bases between them. This CDR3 is 15 amino acids long. CDR1 is SGHRS, CDR2 YFSETQ, per germline. CDR3 nucleotide sequence: TGCGCCAGCAGCCCTGCTAGCGTGAGGGCCTACGAGCAGTACTTC. Residues: CASSPASVRAYEQYF.

The V gene is TRBV2, the J gene TRBJ1-5, with D maybe TRBD1 (6 bases). The CDR3 totals 15 residues. Looked up from germline, CDR1 is SNHLY and CDR2 is FYNNEI. Trimming stripped 1 base from V and 7 bases from J, with 14 bases between. The CDR3 region has the DNA TGTGCCAGCAGTGAAGTGGACAGAGTCGGGCAGCCCCAGCATTTT. The encoded protein is CASSEVDRVGQPQHF.

CDR3 amino acids: CATSDLRGGDEGETQYF. CDR3 coding DNA: TGTGCCACCAGTGATTTGCGAGGGGGGGACGAAGGAGAGACCCAGTACTTC. The chain recombines TRBV24-1 with TRBJ2-5; tentative D call: TRBD2 (7 bases). V lost 0 bases, J lost 4 bases, and 17 bases lay in between. Per germline, CDR1 KGHDR and CDR2 SFDVKD. CDR3 length equals 17 residues.

The rearrangement joins TRBV7-3 to TRBJ2-3, with D unclear. The CDR3 is 13 amino acids. V shed 5 bases and J shed 3 bases, with 9 bases lying between them. The germline V gene encodes CDR1 SGHTA and CDR2 FQGTGA. The CDR3 loop is CASSNLDTDTQYF. Here the CDR3 DNA reads TGTGCCAGCAGCAATCTAGATACAGATACGCAGTATTTT.

V gene TRBV10-2 combines with J gene TRBJ2-1, with 7 nucleotides matching TRBD1. This CDR3 contains 15 residues. Unmatched junction bases numbered 7, after V lost 5 bases and J lost 3 bases. Germline CDR1 reads WSHSY; CDR2 reads SAAADI. CDR3 region: CASSQGDQFYNEQFF. CDR3 DNA sequence: TGCGCCAGCAGTCAGGGGGACCAGTTCTACAATGAGCAGTTCTTC.

The gene calls are TRBV28 and TRBJ1-2; 8 positions agree with TRBD1. Germline V gene lookup returns CDR1 MDHEN and CDR2 SYDVKM. The V and J ends lost 7 bases and 8 bases, in that order; junction bases with no gene match: 12. The CDR3 is made up of 14 amino acids. CDR3 sequence reads: CASILSSGGGGYTF. The CDR3 DNA sequence: TGTGCCAGCATCCTCTCCTCAGGGGGCGGAGGCTACACCTTC.

The chain uses TRBV9 and TRBJ2-1; 9 bases fit TRBD2. This CDR3 is built from 15 residues. After removal of 4 bases from V and 10 bases from J, the junction contained 12 bases not matched to a gene. Germline CDR1 reads SGDLS; CDR2 reads YYNGEE. The DNA of the CDR3 is TGTGCCAGCAGCCCCCGTATAGCGGGAGTAGAGGAGCAGTTCTTC. As protein: CASSPRIAGVEEQFF.

The table lists this clone with a few counts. V is TRBV12-3 or TRBV12-4 and J is TRBJ2-2; no clear D. V was pared by 8 bases and J by 8 bases, with 12 bases between. CDR3 size: 12 residues. In DNA form, the CDR3 reads TGTGCCAGCCAAGAGTGGGCGGGGGAGCTGTTTTTT. Its translation is CASQEWAGELFF.

The V call is TRBV11-3, the J call TRBJ2-7; 7 bases agree with TRBD1. Germline V gene data show CDR1 as SGHNT and CDR2 as YENEEA. The CDR3 sequence is 14 residues long. Germline trimming cut 5 bases from V and 2 bases from J; bases unmatched to any gene: 6. The CDR3: CASSPQGDTYEQYF. The CDR3 nucleotides are TGTGCCAGCAGCCCTCAGGGGGATACCTACGAGCAGTACTTC.

The chain combines TRBV6-1 with TRBJ2-3, with TRBD2 matching over 10 bases. The CDR3 contains 17 residues. Unmatched junction bases numbered 11, after V lost 3 bases and J lost 5 bases. CDR1 and CDR2 (germline): MNHNS, SASEGT. CDR3 in amino acids: CASSDPGLAGEGDTQYF. The CDR3 DNA reads as TGTGCCAGCAGTGACCCAGGGCTAGCGGGAGAGGGAGATACGCAGTATTTT.